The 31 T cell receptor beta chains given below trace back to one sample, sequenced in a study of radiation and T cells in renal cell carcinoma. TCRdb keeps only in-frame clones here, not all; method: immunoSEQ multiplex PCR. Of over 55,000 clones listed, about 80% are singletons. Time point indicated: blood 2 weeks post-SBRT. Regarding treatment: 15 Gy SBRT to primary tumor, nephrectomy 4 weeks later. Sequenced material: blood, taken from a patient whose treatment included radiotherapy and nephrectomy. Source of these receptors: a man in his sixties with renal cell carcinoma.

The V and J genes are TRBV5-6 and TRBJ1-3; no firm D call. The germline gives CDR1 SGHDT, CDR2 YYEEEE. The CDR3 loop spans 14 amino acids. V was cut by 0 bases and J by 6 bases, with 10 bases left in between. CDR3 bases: TGTGCCAGCAGCTTGGGGCCCTTGACAAACACCATATATTTT. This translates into CASSLGPLTNTIYF.

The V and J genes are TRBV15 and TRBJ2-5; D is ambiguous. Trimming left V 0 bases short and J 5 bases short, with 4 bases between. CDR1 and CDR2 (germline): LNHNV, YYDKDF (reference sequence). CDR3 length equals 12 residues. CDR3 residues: CATSRDIETQYF. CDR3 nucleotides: TGTGCCACCAGCAGAGATATTGAGACCCAGTACTTC.

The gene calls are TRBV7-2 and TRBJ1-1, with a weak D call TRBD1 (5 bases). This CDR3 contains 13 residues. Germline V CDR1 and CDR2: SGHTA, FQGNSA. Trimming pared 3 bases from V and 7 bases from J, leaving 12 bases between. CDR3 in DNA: TGTGCCAGCAGCTTCCCAGGGTTTGTTGAAGCTTTCTTT. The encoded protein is CASSFPGFVEAFF.

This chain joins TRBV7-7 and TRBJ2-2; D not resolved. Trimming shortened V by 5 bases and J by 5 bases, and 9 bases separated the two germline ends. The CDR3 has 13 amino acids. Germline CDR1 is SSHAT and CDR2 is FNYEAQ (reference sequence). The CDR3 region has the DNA TGTGCCAGCAGCCCACGAGTGACCGGGGAGCTGTTTTTT. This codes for CASSPRVTGELFF.

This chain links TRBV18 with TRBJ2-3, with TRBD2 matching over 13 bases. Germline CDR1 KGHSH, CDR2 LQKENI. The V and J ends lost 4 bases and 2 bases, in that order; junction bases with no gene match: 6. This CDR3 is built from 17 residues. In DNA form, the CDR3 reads TGTGCCAGCTCACAGCCGGGACTAGCGGGAACCACAGATACGCAGTATTTT. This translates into CASSQPGLAGTTDTQYF.

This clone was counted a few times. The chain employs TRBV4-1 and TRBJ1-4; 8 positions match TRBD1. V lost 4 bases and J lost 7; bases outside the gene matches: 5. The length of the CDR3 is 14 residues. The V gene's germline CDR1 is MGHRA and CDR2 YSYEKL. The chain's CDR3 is CASSLQGAGEKLFF. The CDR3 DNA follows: TGCGCCAGCAGCCTGCAGGGGGCGGGTGAAAAACTGTTTTTT.

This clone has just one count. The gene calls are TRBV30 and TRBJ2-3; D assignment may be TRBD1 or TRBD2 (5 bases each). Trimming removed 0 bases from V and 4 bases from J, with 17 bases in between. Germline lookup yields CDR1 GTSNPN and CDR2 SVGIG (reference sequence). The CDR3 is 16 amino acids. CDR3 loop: CAWSVLGPTGADTQYF. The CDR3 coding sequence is TGTGCCTGGAGTGTACTGGGACCCACCGGGGCAGATACGCAGTATTTT.

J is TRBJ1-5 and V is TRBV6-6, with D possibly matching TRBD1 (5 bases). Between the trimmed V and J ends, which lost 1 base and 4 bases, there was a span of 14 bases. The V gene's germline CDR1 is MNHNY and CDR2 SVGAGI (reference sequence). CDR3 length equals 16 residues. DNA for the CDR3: TGTGCCAGCAGTTACTTCCTTGGGTCAGGGAATCAGCCCCAGCATTTT. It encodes CASSYFLGSGNQPQHF.

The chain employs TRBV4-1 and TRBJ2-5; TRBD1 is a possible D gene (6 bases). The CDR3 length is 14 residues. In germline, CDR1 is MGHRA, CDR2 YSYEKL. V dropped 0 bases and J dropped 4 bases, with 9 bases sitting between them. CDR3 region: CASSQEGAGETQYF. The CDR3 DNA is TGCGCCAGCAGCCAAGAGGGGGCCGGAGAGACCCAGTACTTC.

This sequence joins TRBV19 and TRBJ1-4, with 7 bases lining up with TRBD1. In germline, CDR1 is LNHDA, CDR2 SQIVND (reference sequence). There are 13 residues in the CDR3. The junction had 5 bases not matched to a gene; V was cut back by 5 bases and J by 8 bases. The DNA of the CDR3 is TGTGCCAGTAGTGATAGGGGACAGGAAAAACTGTTTTTT. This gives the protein CASSDRGQEKLFF. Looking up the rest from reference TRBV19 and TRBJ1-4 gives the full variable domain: DGGITQSPKYLFRKEGQNVTLSCEQNLNHDAMYWYRQDPGQGLRLIYYSQIVNDFQKGDIAEGYSVSREKKESFPLTVTSAQKNPTAFYLCASSDRGQEKLFFGSGTQLSVL.

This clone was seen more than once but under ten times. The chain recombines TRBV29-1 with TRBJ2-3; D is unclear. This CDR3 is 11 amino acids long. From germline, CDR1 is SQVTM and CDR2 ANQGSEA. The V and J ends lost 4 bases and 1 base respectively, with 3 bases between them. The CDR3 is CSVVRTDTQYF. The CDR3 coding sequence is TGCAGCGTTGTCCGCACAGATACGCAGTATTTT.

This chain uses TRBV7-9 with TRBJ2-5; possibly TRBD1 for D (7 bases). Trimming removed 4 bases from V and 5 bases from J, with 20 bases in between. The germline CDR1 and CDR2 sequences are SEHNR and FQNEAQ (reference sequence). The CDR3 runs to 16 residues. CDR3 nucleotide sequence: TGTGCCAGCAGCTCCTACAGGGGCGCGGGGTCGGAGACCCAGTACTTC. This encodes CASSSYRGAGSETQYF.

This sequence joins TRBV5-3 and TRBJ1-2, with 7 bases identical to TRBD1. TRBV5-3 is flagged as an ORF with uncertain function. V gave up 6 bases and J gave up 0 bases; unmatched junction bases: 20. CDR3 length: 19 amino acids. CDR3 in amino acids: CARIRGDSLSRCPNYGYTF. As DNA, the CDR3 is TGTGCCAGAATTAGAGGGGACAGCTTAAGCCGATGCCCTAACTATGGCTACACCTTC.

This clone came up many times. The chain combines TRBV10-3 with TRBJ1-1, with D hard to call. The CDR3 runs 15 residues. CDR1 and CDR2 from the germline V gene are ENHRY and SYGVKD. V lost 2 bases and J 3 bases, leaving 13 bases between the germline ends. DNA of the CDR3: TGTGCCATCAGTGAGGAGGGCAGAAAGGACACTGAAGCTTTCTTT. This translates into CAISEEGRKDTEAFF.

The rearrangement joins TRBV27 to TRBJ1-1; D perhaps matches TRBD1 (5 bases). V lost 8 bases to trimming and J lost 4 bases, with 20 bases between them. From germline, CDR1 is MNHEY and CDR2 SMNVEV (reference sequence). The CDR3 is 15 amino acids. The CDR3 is CASHRGQNGGTEAFF. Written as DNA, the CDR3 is TGTGCCAGCCATAGAGGCCAGAATGGGGGCACTGAAGCTTTCTTT.

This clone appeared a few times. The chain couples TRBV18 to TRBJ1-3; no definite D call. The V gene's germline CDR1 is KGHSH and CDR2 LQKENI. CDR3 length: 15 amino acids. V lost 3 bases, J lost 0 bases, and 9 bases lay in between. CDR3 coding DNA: TGTGCCAGCTCACCTCTGCAGGCCTCTGGAAACACCATATATTTT. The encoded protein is CASSPLQASGNTIYF.

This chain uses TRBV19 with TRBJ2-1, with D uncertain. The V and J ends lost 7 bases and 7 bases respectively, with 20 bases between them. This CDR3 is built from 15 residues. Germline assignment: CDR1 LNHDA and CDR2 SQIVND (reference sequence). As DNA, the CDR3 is TGTGCCAGTAAAGGAAGACAAGACCGTCTTAATGAGCAGTTCTTC. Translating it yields CASKGRQDRLNEQFF. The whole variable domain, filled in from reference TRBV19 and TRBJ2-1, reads DGGITQSPKYLFRKEGQNVTLSCEQNLNHDAMYWYRQDPGQGLRLIYYSQIVNDFQKGDIAEGYSVSREKKESFPLTVTSAQKNPTAFYLCASKGRQDRLNEQFFGPGTRLTVL.

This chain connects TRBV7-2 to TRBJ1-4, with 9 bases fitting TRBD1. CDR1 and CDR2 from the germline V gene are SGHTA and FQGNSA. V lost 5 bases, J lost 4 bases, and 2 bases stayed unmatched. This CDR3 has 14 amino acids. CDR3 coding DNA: TGTGCCAGCAGCCCGGACAGGGGTAATGAAAAACTGTTTTTT. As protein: CASSPDRGNEKLFF.

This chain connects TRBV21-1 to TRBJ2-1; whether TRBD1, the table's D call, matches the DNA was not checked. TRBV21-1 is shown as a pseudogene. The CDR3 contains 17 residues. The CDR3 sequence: CAPQPAPRQGVGNEQFF. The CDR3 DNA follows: TGTGCCCCACAACCAGCGCCCCGACAGGGGGTAGGAAATGAGCAGTTCTTC.

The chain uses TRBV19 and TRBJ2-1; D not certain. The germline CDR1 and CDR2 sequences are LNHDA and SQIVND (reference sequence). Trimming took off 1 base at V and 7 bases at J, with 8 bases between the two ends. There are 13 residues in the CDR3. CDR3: CASSIAAPNEQFF. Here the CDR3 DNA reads TGTGCCAGTAGTATAGCGGCTCCTAATGAGCAGTTCTTC.

CDR3 coding DNA: TGCAGCGTTGAAGAGGCAGGGGGTTTCTATGGCTACACCTTC. It translates to CSVEEAGGFYGYTF. J is TRBJ1-2 and V is TRBV29-1, with TRBD1 matching 7 bases. V gave up 0 bases and J gave up 4 bases; unmatched junction bases: 5. The CDR3 runs 14 residues. In germline, CDR1 is SQVTM, CDR2 ANQGSEA. Drawing the rest from reference TRBV29-1 and TRBJ1-2, the complete variable domain is SAVISQKPSRDICQRGTSLTIQCQVDSQVTMMFWYRQQPGQSLTLIATANQGSEATYESGFVIDKFPISRPNLTFSTLTVSNMSPEDSSIYLCSVEEAGGFYGYTFGSGTRLTVV.

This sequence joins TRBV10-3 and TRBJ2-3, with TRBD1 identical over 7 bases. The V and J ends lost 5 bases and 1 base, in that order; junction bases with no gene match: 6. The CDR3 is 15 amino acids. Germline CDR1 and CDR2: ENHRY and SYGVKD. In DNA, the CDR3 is TGTGCCATCAGTCCTAGGGGGACAGGCACAGATACGCAGTATTTT. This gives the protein CAISPRGTGTDTQYF.

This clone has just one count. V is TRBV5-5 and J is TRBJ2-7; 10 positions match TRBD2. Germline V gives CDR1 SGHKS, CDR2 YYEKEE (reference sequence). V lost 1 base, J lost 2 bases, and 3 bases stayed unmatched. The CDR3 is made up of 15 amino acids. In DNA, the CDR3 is TGTGCCAGCAGCTTGAGCGGACTAGCGGCCTACGAGCAGTACGTC. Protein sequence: CASSLSGLAAYEQYV.

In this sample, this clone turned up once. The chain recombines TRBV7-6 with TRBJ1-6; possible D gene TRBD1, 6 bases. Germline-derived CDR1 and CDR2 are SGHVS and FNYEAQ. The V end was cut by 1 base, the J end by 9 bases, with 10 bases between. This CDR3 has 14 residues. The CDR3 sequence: CASSLGQDGSPLHF. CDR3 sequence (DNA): TGTGCCAGCAGCTTAGGACAGGATGGTTCACCCCTCCACTTT.

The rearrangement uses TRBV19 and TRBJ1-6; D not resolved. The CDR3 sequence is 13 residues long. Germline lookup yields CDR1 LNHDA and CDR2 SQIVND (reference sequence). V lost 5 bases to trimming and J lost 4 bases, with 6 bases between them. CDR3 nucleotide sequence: TGTGCCAGTAGTTGGGATTATAATTCACCCCTCCACTTT. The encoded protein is CASSWDYNSPLHF.

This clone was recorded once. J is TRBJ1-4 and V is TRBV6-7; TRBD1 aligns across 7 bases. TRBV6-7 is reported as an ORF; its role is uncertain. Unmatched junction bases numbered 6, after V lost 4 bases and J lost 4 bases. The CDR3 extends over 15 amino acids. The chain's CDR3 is CASSCETGRNEKLFF. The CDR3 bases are TGTGCCAGCAGTTGTGAGACAGGGCGTAATGAAAAACTGTTTTTT.

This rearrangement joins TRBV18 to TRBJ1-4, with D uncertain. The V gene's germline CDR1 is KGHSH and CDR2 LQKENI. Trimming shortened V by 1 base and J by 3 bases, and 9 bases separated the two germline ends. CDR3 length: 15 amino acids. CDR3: CASSPLRMSNEKLFF. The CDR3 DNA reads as TGTGCCAGCTCACCACTCCGGATGTCTAATGAAAAACTGTTTTTT.

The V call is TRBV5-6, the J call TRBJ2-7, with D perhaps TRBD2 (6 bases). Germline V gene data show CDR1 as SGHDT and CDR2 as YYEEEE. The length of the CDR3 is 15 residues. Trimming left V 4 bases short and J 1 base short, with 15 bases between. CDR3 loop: CASSLWRASSYEQYV. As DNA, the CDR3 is TGTGCCAGCAGCCTATGGAGGGCTTCATCCTACGAGCAGTACGTC.

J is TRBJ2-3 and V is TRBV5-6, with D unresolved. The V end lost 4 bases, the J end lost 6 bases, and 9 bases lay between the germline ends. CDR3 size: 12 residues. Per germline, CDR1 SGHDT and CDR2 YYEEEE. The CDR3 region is CASSPDGDTQYF. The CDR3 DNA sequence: TGTGCCAGCAGCCCCGACGGCGATACGCAGTATTTT.

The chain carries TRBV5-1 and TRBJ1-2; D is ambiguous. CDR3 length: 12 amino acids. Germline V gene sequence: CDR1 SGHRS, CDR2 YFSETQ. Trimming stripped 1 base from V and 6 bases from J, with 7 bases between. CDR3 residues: CASSLTADGYTF. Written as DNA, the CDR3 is TGCGCCAGCAGCTTGACGGCAGATGGCTACACCTTC.

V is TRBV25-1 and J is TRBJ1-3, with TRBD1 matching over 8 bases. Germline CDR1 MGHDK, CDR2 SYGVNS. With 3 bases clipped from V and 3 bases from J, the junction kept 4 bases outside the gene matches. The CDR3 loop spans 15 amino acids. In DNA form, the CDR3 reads TGTGCCAGCAGTGACGACAGGGGATTTGGAAACACCATATATTTT. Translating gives CASSDDRGFGNTIYF.